Listed below are T cell receptor beta chains from one sample, sequenced in a study of T cells after yellow fever vaccination. TCRdb independently ran MiXCR on the 5' RACE reads; one entry per CDR3 protein. The repertoire holds roughly 160,000 distinct CDR3 sequences, with approximately 6.7% as singletons. The sequencing here drew on CD4+ T cells sorted from PBMCs, taken 5 days after the first yellow fever vaccination. Receptors were obtained from a man aged 18 to 29 who received the YFV17D yellow fever vaccine. The CDR3 runs from the conserved cysteine through the conserved F or W. D genes are given only for firm matches. Expanded clones are given a class, and other clones once, few, many or no size at all.

clone_size: many; v_call: TRBV6-2/TRBV6-3; d_call: NA; j_call: TRBJ2-2; cdr3_nt: TGTGCCAGCCGAGGGGACATCGGAAACACCGGGGAGCTGTTTTTT; cdr3_aa: CASRGDIGNTGELFF
clone_size: many; v_call: TRBV18; d_call: NA; j_call: TRBJ1-2; cdr3_nt: TGTGCCAGCTCACTCACAGGGCCTAGCTATGGCTACACCTTC; cdr3_aa: CASSLTGPSYGYTF
clone_size: many; v_call: TRBV21-1; d_call: NA; j_call: TRBJ1-1; cdr3_nt: TGTGCCAGCAGCAATAGGGGGACAACTTTTTTCATGAACACTGAAGCTTTCTTT; cdr3_aa: CASSNRGTTFFMNTEAFF
clone_size: few; v_call: TRBV9; d_call: NA; j_call: TRBJ2-3; cdr3_nt: TGTGCCAGCAGCGTAGTTGGACCCAACACAGATACGCAGTATTTT; cdr3_aa: CASSVVGPNTDTQYF
clone_size: many; v_call: TRBV12-3/TRBV12-4; d_call: NA; j_call: TRBJ1-2; cdr3_nt: TGTGCCAGCAGTTTAGGCCACCTCTATGGCTACACCTTC; cdr3_aa: CASSLGHLYGYTF
clone_size: many; v_call: TRBV28; d_call: NA; j_call: TRBJ1-5; cdr3_nt: TGTGCCAGCCGAAGTGGGGATCAGCCCCAGCATTTT; cdr3_aa: CASRSGDQPQHF
clone_size: NA; v_call: TRBV7-9; d_call: NA; j_call: TRBJ2-3; cdr3_nt: TGTGCCAGCAGCTTAGCGCTAATCGGGAGCACAGATACGCAGTATTTT; cdr3_aa: CASSLALIGSTDTQYF
clone_size: few; v_call: TRBV9; d_call: TRBD2; j_call: TRBJ2-5; cdr3_nt: TGTGCCAGCAGCGTAGAAAGCGCGGGGGGCCGTCAGACCCAGTACTTC; cdr3_aa: CASSVESAGGRQTQYF
clone_size: many; v_call: TRBV18; d_call: NA; j_call: TRBJ1-2; cdr3_nt: TGTGCCAGCTCACCAGGGGATGGCTACACCTTC; cdr3_aa: CASSPGDGYTF
clone_size: many; v_call: TRBV29-1; d_call: TRBD1; j_call: TRBJ1-4; cdr3_nt: TGCAGCGTTGAAGTGACAGGGTCAGGAAAACTGTTTTTT; cdr3_aa: CSVEVTGSGKLFF
clone_size: many; v_call: TRBV5-6; d_call: NA; j_call: TRBJ2-1; cdr3_nt: TGTGCCAGCAGCTTCTGGGAACTAGGGAAAAATGAGCAGTTCTTC; cdr3_aa: CASSFWELGKNEQFF
clone_size: many; v_call: TRBV7-2; d_call: NA; j_call: TRBJ1-2; cdr3_nt: TGTGCCAGCGGGCGAGGGCAGGTGTGGGACTATGGCTACACCTTC; cdr3_aa: CASGRGQVWDYGYTF
clone_size: NA; v_call: TRBV20-1; d_call: TRBD2; j_call: TRBJ2-1; cdr3_nt: TGCAGTGTTTCACGCATCAGATTAAGGACTAGCCCTTCTTATGAGCAGTTCTTC; cdr3_aa: CSVSRIRLRTSPSYEQFF
clone_size: few; v_call: TRBV4-1; d_call: TRBD1; j_call: TRBJ1-2; cdr3_nt: TGCGCCAGCAGCCAAGATTGGACAGGCGCCCACCCATATGGCTACACCTTC; cdr3_aa: CASSQDWTGAHPYGYTF
clone_size: many; v_call: TRBV5-1; d_call: NA; j_call: TRBJ1-1; cdr3_nt: TGCGCCAGCAGCCCATTACCGGGGTTGGACACTGAAGCTTTCTTT; cdr3_aa: CASSPLPGLDTEAFF
clone_size: few; v_call: TRBV5-1; d_call: TRBD1; j_call: TRBJ1-2; cdr3_nt: TGCGCCAGCAGCTCCGAGGGGGCTTCTAACTATGGCTACACCTTC; cdr3_aa: CASSSEGASNYGYTF
clone_size: NA; v_call: TRBV7-2; d_call: NA; j_call: TRBJ2-7; cdr3_nt: TGTGCCAGCAGCCGCCGCCAGGGGGGTGTACGAGAGCAGTACTTC; cdr3_aa: CASSRRQGGVREQYF
clone_size: many; v_call: TRBV5-6; d_call: NA; j_call: TRBJ2-2; cdr3_nt: TGTGCCAGCAGCTTGACCTCAGGGGCCGGGGAGCTGTTTTTT; cdr3_aa: CASSLTSGAGELFF
clone_size: many; v_call: TRBV20-1; d_call: NA; j_call: TRBJ2-3; cdr3_nt: TGCAGTGCTCCTAACCGGGACAGCACAGATACGCAGTATTTT; cdr3_aa: CSAPNRDSTDTQYF
clone_size: many; v_call: TRBV7-2; d_call: NA; j_call: TRBJ2-6; cdr3_nt: TGTGCCAGCAGCCAAGGTGGAGAGAACGTCCTGACTTTC; cdr3_aa: CASSQGGENVLTF
clone_size: many; v_call: TRBV5-1; d_call: NA; j_call: TRBJ2-3; cdr3_nt: TGCGCCAGCATGCTCCCGGCAGGCACAGATACGCAGTATTTT; cdr3_aa: CASMLPAGTDTQYF
clone_size: many; v_call: TRBV6-1; d_call: TRBD1; j_call: TRBJ1-1; cdr3_nt: TGTGCCAGCAGTGCGACAGGGGGAACTGAAGCTTTCTTT; cdr3_aa: CASSATGGTEAFF
clone_size: NA; v_call: TRBV7-9; d_call: TRBD1; j_call: TRBJ1-5; cdr3_nt: TGTGCCAGCGCAAGAGATCGACAGGGATACGACCCCCAGCATTTT; cdr3_aa: CASARDRQGYDPQHF
clone_size: many; v_call: TRBV15; d_call: TRBD1; j_call: TRBJ2-6; cdr3_nt: TGTGCCACGGGACAGAACTCTGGGGCCAACGTCCTGACTTTC; cdr3_aa: CATGQNSGANVLTF